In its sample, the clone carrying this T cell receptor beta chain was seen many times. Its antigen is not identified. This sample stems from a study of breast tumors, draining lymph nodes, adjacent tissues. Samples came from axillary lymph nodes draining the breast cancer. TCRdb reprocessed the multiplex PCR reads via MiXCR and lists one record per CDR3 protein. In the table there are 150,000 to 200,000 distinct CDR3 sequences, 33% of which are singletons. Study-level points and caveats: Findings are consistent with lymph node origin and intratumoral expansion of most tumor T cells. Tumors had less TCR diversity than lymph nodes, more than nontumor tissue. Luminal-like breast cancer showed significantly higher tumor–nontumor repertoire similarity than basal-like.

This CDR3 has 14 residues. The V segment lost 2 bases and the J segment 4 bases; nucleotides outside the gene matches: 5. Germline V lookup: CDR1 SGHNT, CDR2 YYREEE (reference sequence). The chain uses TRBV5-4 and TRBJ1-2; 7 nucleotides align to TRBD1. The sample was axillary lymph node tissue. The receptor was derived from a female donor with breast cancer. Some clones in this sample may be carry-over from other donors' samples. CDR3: CASSFRGQFYGYTF. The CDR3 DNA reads TGTGCCAGCAGCTTTAGGGGACAGTTCTATGGCTACACCTTC.